These T cell receptor beta chains were read from a single sample in a study of cytomegalovirus exposure and HLA in healthy donors. Clones were sequenced by immunoSEQ multiplex PCR, and TCRdb holds only the in-frame ones, with some missing. The sample lists 57,000 or so clones, just under 95% seen once, with roughly 2.4% in the top ten. Sequencing input: PBMCs. These receptors were taken from a man aged 18 to 29 in good health and CMV-seronegative. The conserved cysteine and the conserved F or W are not part of the CDR3 here. A D gene is named only where the DNA matches it firmly.

>TRBD2|TRBJ2-5|TRBV5-8
ASSPNQREDPQETQY
>.|TRBJ1-5|TRBV30
AWSAGKTGQSNQPQH
>TRBD2|TRBJ2-7|TRBV5-1
ASSPRPAGGSSYEQY
>TRBD2|TRBJ2-3|TRBV7-2
ASSSSAGTGDTQY
>.|TRBJ2-3|TRBV7-9
ASSLRDTSSTDTQY
>TRBD1|TRBJ2-3|TRBV27
ASRPRDRVFGTDTQY
>TRBD1|TRBJ1-4|TRBV5-4
ASSKWTGTNEKLF
>TRBD2|TRBJ2-1|TRBV28
ASTGTSGRASSYNEQF
>.|TRBJ1-2|TRBV5-6
ASSVDSTGRWYGYT
>TRBD1|TRBJ2-2|TRBV13
ASSPGTGFTGELF
>TRBD2|TRBJ2-7|TRBV18
ASSLGKATSGSSYEQY
>.|TRBJ2-1|TRBV15
ATSTGYNEQF
>.|TRBJ1-1|TRBV18
ASSPPTFGSSNTEAF
>.|TRBJ2-1|TRBV10-1
ASSAGQMSSYNEQF
>TRBD2|TRBJ2-5|TRBV7-2
ASSLGLAGVETQY
>TRBD1|TRBJ2-7|TRBV4-2
ASSQDRTGGYEQY
>TRBD2|TRBJ2-1|TRBV29-1
SVVPTLAGSSYNEQF